This is a list of T cell receptor beta chains from one sample in a study of T cells after yellow fever vaccination. TCRdb analysed the 5' RACE reads with MiXCR anew, one entry per CDR3 protein. This sample carries hundreds of thousands of distinct CDR3 sequences, 9% to 15% of them seen once, and the ten largest clones take 15%. The input for sequencing was PBMCs, taken on the day of the yellow fever booster vaccination. The receptor set was obtained from a man between 25 and 39 years old who received the YFV17D yellow fever vaccine. Each CDR3 is given with its conserved first and last residue. Clone size is given for some rows only: seen once, a few or many times, or a class if the clone is expanded.

TRBV4-3	once	TRBJ2-2	CASRQGGTGELFF
TRBV27	few	TRBJ2-5	CASRATSGRYKETQYF
TRBV5-1	few	TRBJ1-2	CASRSQGGLAYGYTF
TRBV20-1	few	TRBJ2-1	CSARYHKAGVGNNEQFF
TRBV20-1	few	TRBJ2-5	CSAREASGREETQYF
TRBV7-2	few	TRBJ2-3	CASSLVRGSDTDTQYF
TRBV7-2	few	TRBJ2-6	CATRQVPSGANVLTF
TRBV5-6	NA	TRBJ2-3	CASKKTGPDTQYF
TRBV20-1	few	TRBJ1-5	CSARLILQGNTGNQPQHF
TRBV29-1	NA	TRBJ2-7	CSVGLLTGFEQYF
TRBV27	few	TRBJ1-1	CASSHKGGFTEAFF
TRBV4-3	NA	TRBJ2-1	CASSQEIADYNEQFF
TRBV7-2	few	TRBJ1-3	CASSLSTGGLSGNTIYF
TRBV15	few	TRBJ1-2	CATSGGSGYTF
TRBV2	NA	TRBJ1-5	CASRGEEGSPQHF
TRBV18	few	TRBJ2-5	CASSPGAHQETQYF
TRBV4-3	NA	TRBJ2-1	CASSQGRNEQFF
TRBV18	few	TRBJ2-5	CASSPPGQGLRGGQYF
TRBV5-1	many	TRBJ2-3	CASSPSWGTDTQYF
TRBV28	NA	TRBJ2-5	CASSLFREETQYF
TRBV19	NA	TRBJ1-5	CASILRGTSNQPQHF
TRBV4-2	NA	TRBJ1-1	CASSHDSGVTEAFF
TRBV4-3	few	TRBJ2-1	CASSQGSRQGYLYEQFF
TRBV12-3/TRBV12-4	NA	TRBJ2-7	CASCSGTGVSGKAYEQYF
TRBV30	few	TRBJ2-2	CAWSRGRATTGELFF
TRBV27	few	TRBJ1-4	CASSPFTTVRAELFF
TRBV5-1	NA	TRBJ2-1	CASSLVLTSGYNEQFF
TRBV6-1	many	TRBJ2-1	CASSRVDRTDNEQFF
TRBV18	NA	TRBJ2-7	CASSPSEEHEQYF
TRBV20-1	many	TRBJ2-5	CSAPTPGLGSETQYF